This TCR beta chain was identified during a study of early T cells in non-severe SARS-CoV-2 infection. This clonotype was found a few times. This CDR3 comprises 14 residues. Germline V lookup: CDR1 DFQATT, CDR2 SNEGSKA (reference sequence). The V end was cut by 6 bases, the J end by 2 bases, with 15 bases between. Researchers attached unique molecular identifiers to individual cDNA molecules. Each CDR3 protein is one row after TCRdb ran MiXCR on the 5' RACE reads. The profile covers roughly 120,000 distinct CDR3 sequences, with about 16% appearing a single time and about a fifth taken by the ten largest.

The source of this sequence is an adult who was a healthcare worker with PCR-confirmed SARS-CoV-2 infection or an uninfected control (not recorded which). Sequencing was performed on whole blood. The gene calls are TRBV20-1 and TRBJ2-3; D remains unclear. CDR3 sequence: CSATSPTDTDTQYF. CDR3 DNA sequence: TGCAGTGCCACCTCTCCGACTGACACAGATACGCAGTATTTT.